These T cell receptor beta chains were read from a single sample in a study of blood T cell repertoires in COVID-19. The protocol was immunoSEQ multiplex PCR, while the TCRdb copy is restricted to in-frame clones and leaves out a portion. The sample lists some 7,900 clones, roughly 84% occurring once. Material for sequencing was peripheral blood. Receptor source: a human donor with active COVID-19. The donor label of this sample is uncertain. CDR3s include the opening cysteine and the closing phenylalanine or tryptophan. Fields, in order: V gene, J gene, clone size, D gene, CDR3 DNA, CDR3 protein. A D gene is named only where the DNA matches it firmly. Clone sizes are given selectively: once, few, many, or a class where the clone is expanded.

TRBV5-6	TRBJ1-1	.	.	TGTGCCAGCAGCCCTACAGGGCTGGGGACTGAAGCTTTCTTT	CASSPTGLGTEAFF
TRBV29-1	TRBJ2-2	.	.	TGCAGCGCCAGTCGGGAGACGAGGACCGGGGAGCTGTTTTTT	CSASRETRTGELFF
TRBV19	TRBJ2-3	.	TRBD2	TGTGCCAGTAGTATAGTCTCCCCGGTGATAGCGGGACCCGTTAGGGACACAGATACGCAGTATTTT	CASSIVSPVIAGPVRDTDTQYF
TRBV5-5	TRBJ2-7	.	.	TGTGCCAGCAGCTTGGGACAGACCTTAACCTACGAGCAGTACTTC	CASSLGQTLTYEQYF
TRBV6-2/TRBV6-3	TRBJ2-1	.	.	TGTGCCAGCAGTTTTTGGACTAACAATGAGCAGTTCTTC	CASSFWTNNEQFF
TRBV5-5	TRBJ2-7	few	TRBD1	TGTGCCAAACAAAATCGGGACAGCCGATACGAGCAGTACTTC	CAKQNRDSRYEQYF
TRBV25-1	TRBJ2-1	.	TRBD2	TGTGCCAGCAGCACTAGCGGGAGGTACAATGAGCAGTTCTTC	CASSTSGRYNEQFF
TRBV25-1	TRBJ2-1	.	TRBD2	TGTGCCAGCAGTGGTGGACTAGCGGGAGTTTTCTATGAGCAGTTCTTC	CASSGGLAGVFYEQFF
TRBV6-2/TRBV6-3	TRBJ2-7	.	TRBD2	TGTGCCAGCAGCCCGGGGGGGTACGAGCAGTACTTC	CASSPGGYEQYF
TRBV11-2	TRBJ2-7	.	TRBD2	TGTGCCAGCAGCAGACTAGCGGGAACCTACGAGCAGTACTTC	CASSRLAGTYEQYF
TRBV5-5	TRBJ1-5	.	.	TGTGCCAGCAGCTTGGGCACGGCAGGGGTAAGCAATCAGCCCCAGCATTTT	CASSLGTAGVSNQPQHF
TRBV3-1/TRBV3-2	TRBJ2-4	.	TRBD1	TGTGCCAGCAGCCAGGGACAGGGGGGCATTCAGTACTTC	CASSQGQGGIQYF
TRBV4-1	TRBJ2-7	.	TRBD2	TGCGCCAGCAGCCAGATACTAGCGGGAGTGCGGGAGCAGTACTTC	CASSQILAGVREQYF
TRBV7-9	TRBJ2-7	.	TRBD2	TGTGCCAGCAGCTTAGTCGCACTAGCGGGAGTTTCCTACGAGCAGTACTTC	CASSLVALAGVSYEQYF
TRBV5-1	TRBJ2-7	.	TRBD2	TGCGCCAGCAGCTACAGCGGGACGGGCGGCTCCTACGAGCAGTACTTC	CASSYSGTGGSYEQYF
TRBV11-2	TRBJ2-2	few	TRBD2	TGTGCCAGCAGCTTGTCGGGAGGGCCTATGTCCGGGGAGCTGTTTTTT	CASSLSGGPMSGELFF
TRBV11-2	TRBJ1-1	.	.	TGTGCCAGCAGCTTCTTCTTACACCCGAACACTGAAGCTTTCTTT	CASSFFLHPNTEAFF
TRBV13	TRBJ2-1	.	TRBD2	TGTGCCAGCACCCCCCGGACTAGCGGGGGCCTCTACAATGAGCAGTTCTTC	CASTPRTSGGLYNEQFF
TRBV4-1	TRBJ2-7	.	TRBD1	TGCGCCAGCAGCCAAGAGTCTGGGACAGCCTCCTACGAGCAGTACTTC	CASSQESGTASYEQYF
TRBV19	TRBJ1-2	.	.	TGTGCCAGTAGCCCCGGTAGATTCTATGGCTACACCTTC	CASSPGRFYGYTF
TRBV7-9	TRBJ1-2	once	.	TGTGCCAGCAGCTTCAGGGAACGGGCTGGCTACACCTTC	CASSFRERAGYTF
TRBV5-6	TRBJ2-3	.	TRBD1	TGTGCCAGCAGCTCGACAGGGGCGGTAACAGATACGCAGTATTTT	CASSSTGAVTDTQYF
TRBV7-6	TRBJ2-1	.	.	TGTGCCAGCAGCTTAGCGGGAGGACCAGATCACAATGAGCAGTTCTTC	CASSLAGGPDHNEQFF
TRBV5-4	TRBJ2-7	.	.	TGTGCCAGCAGCTCCGAGGATCCCCCCTACGAGCAGTACTTC	CASSSEDPPYEQYF
TRBV3-1/TRBV3-2	TRBJ2-2	.	.	TGTGCCAGCAGCCAACAATCCGGGGAGCTGTTTTTT	CASSQQSGELFF
TRBV19	TRBJ1-5	.	.	TGTGCCAGTAGTCCCGCCGGGGGGCTGCGCAATCAGCCCCAGCATTTT	CASSPAGGLRNQPQHF
TRBV5-5	TRBJ2-5	.	TRBD2	TGTGCCAGCAGCCAACGGGGTAGCGGGAGTTGGGAGACCCAGTACTTC	CASSQRGSGSWETQYF
TRBV5-4	TRBJ1-2	.	TRBD1	TGTGCCAGCAGCTTGTTAACTTCGGACAGGGGTCCCCTCTATGGCTACACCTTC	CASSLLTSDRGPLYGYTF
TRBV5-1	TRBJ2-2	.	.	TGCGCCAGCACGTCCAGGCAGGGCGGAAGGGGGGAGCTGTTTTTT	CASTSRQGGRGELFF
TRBV15	TRBJ2-3	.	.	TGTGCCACCAGAAGGGGATTGGCAGATACGCAGTATTTT	CATRRGLADTQYF
TRBV4-1	TRBJ2-7	.	TRBD2	TGCGCCAGCAGCCTTAGCGGGTACTCCTACGAGCAGTACTTC	CASSLSGYSYEQYF
TRBV20-1	TRBJ1-1	.	TRBD1	TGCAGTGCTCGGACAGGGGGCGAAGCTTTCTTT	CSARTGGEAFF
TRBV6-4	TRBJ1-2	.	.	TGTGCCAGCAGTGCGTCAGGCTCTGGCTATGGCTACACCTTC	CASSASGSGYGYTF
TRBV7-9	TRBJ2-3	once	TRBD2	TGTGCCAGCAGCTACCAGCGGGAGGGCCGCCGTACGCAGTATTTT	CASSYQREGRRTQYF
TRBV4-1	TRBJ1-1	.	.	TGCGCCAGCAGACACGTTTCCACCATGAACACTGAAGCTTTCTTT	CASRHVSTMNTEAFF
TRBV5-6	TRBJ1-5	.	.	TGTGCCAGCAGCTTGGGTGGGGGCTTTTCGGATCAGCCCCAGCATTTT	CASSLGGGFSDQPQHF
TRBV28	TRBJ2-1	.	TRBD2	TGTGCCAGCAGTCCGGGAGGGGCCTACAATGAGCAGTTCTTC	CASSPGGAYNEQFF
TRBV18	TRBJ2-2	.	TRBD2	TGTGCCAGCTCACCACTGGATTTAGCTCCTAGCGGGATATCGGGCCTTTCCGGGGAGCTGTTTTTT	CASSPLDLAPSGISGLSGELFF
TRBV5-5	TRBJ1-4	once	.	TGTGCCAGCAGCTTGTTACCGCTGGAGGAAAAACTGTTTTTT	CASSLLPLEEKLFF
TRBV5-6	TRBJ2-1	few	TRBD2	TGTGCCAGCAGCTTGGCCCCAGCGGGAGTCGAACATGAGCAGTTCTTC	CASSLAPAGVEHEQFF
TRBV19	TRBJ2-4	once	.	TGTGCCAGTAGTATTTGGGGGAGCGGGGCCAAAAACATTCAGTACTTC	CASSIWGSGAKNIQYF
TRBV5-1	TRBJ2-1	.	TRBD2	TGCGCCAGCAGCTTGGTTTTAGCGGGAGCCATAGGTGAGCAGTTCTTC	CASSLVLAGAIGEQFF
TRBV6-6	TRBJ1-5	.	.	TGTGCCAGCAGTTACGGGGGGGAGCTGGATCAGCCCCAGCATTTT	CASSYGGELDQPQHF
TRBV15	TRBJ2-3	.	TRBD1	TGTGCCACCAGCAGAGCTGGGACAGGGGGTTTGGTGACAGATACGCAGTATTTT	CATSRAGTGGLVTDTQYF
TRBV4-1	TRBJ2-3	.	.	TGCGCCAGCAGCCAAGTGGGGGCTGGGGCAGATACGCAGTATTTT	CASSQVGAGADTQYF
TRBV12-2	TRBJ2-7	.	.	TGTGCAAGTCGCCCCGAACTAGAAACCCTCTACGAGCAGTACTTC	CASRPELETLYEQYF
TRBV6-5	TRBJ2-1	few	.	TGTGCCAGCAGTTCCATACTAGCCCATGAGCAGTTCTTC	CASSSILAHEQFF
TRBV2	TRBJ1-4	.	.	TGTGCCAGCAGTGAAAAGCCGACCCGGGGAAAACTGTTTTTT	CASSEKPTRGKLFF
TRBV18	TRBJ2-5	.	.	TGTGCCAGCTCACCACCCAGACTAGACGAAGAGACCCAGTACTTC	CASSPPRLDEETQYF
TRBV28	TRBJ2-3	.	TRBD2	TGTGCCAGCAGCCGCCCGGCTGGGCGGGAGATCGGGGGTGCGCAGTATTTT	CASSRPAGREIGGAQYF